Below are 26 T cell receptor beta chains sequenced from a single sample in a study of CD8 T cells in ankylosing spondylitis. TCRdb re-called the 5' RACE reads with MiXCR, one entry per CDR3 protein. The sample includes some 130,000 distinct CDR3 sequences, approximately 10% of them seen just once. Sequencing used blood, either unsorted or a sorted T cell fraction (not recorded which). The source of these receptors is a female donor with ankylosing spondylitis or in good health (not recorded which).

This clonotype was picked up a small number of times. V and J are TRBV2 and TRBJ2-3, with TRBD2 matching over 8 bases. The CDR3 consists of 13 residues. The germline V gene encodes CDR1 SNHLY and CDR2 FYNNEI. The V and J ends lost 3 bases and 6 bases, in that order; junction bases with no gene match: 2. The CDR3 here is CASSESGGDTQYF. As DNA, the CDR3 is TGTGCCAGCAGTGAGAGCGGGGGTGATACGCAGTATTTT.

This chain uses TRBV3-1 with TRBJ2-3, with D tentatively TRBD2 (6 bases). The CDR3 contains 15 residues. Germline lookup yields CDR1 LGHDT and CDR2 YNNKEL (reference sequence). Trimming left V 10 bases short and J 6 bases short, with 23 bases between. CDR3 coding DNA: TGTGCCACCCAGCACTCCGCGGGACGGTGGGATACGCAGTATTTT. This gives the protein CATQHSAGRWDTQYF.

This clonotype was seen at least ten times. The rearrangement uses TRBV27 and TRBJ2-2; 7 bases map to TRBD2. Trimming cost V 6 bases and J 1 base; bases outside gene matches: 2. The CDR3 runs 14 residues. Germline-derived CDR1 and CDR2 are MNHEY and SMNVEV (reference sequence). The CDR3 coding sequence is TGTGCCAGCAGGAGGGAGGGGAACACCGGGGAGCTGTTTTTT. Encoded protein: CASRREGNTGELFF.

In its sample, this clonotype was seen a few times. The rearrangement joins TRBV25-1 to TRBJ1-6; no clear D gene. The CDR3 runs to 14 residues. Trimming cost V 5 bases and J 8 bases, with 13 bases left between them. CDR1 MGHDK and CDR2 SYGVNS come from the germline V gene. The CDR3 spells CASSSRWADSPLHF. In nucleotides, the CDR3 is TGTGCCAGCAGTTCCCGTTGGGCGGATTCACCCCTCCACTTT. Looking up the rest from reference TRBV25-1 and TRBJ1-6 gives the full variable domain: EADIYQTPRYLVIGTGKKITLECSQTMGHDKMYWYQQDPGMELHLIHYSYGVNSTEKGDLSSESTVSRIRTEHFPLTLESARPSHTSQYLCASSSRWADSPLHFGNGTRLTVT.

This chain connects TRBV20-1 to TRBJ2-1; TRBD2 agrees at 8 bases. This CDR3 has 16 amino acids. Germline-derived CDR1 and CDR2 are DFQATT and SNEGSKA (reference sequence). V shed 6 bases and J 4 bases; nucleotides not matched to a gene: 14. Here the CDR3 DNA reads TGCAGTGCCCCTCAGCGGGAGATGAAAGGGTACAATGAGCAGTTCTTC. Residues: CSAPQREMKGYNEQFF.

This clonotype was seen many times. The CDR3 sequence is CASSPAAGGENQPQHF. CDR3 nucleotides: TGTGCCAGCAGTCCTGCTGCGGGGGGCGAAAATCAGCCCCAGCATTTT. The J gene is TRBJ1-5, the V gene TRBV12-3 or TRBV12-4, with D possibly being TRBD1 (6 bases). The CDR3 loop spans 16 amino acids. The V and J ends lost 5 bases and 4 bases respectively, with 18 bases between them.

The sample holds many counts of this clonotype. The CDR3 loop is CASSLTGRPYEQYF. CDR3 nucleotide sequence: TGTGCCAGCAGTTTGACGGGGAGACCCTACGAGCAGTACTTC. This rearrangement joins TRBV28 to TRBJ2-7, with a possible D match to TRBD2 (5 bases). Germline V gives CDR1 MDHEN, CDR2 SYDVKM. CDR3 length: 14 amino acids. V was pared by 3 bases and J by 2 bases, with 11 bases between. Together with reference TRBV28 and TRBJ2-7, the CDR3 gives the full variable domain: DVKVTQSSRYLVKRTGEKVFLECVQDMDHENMFWYRQDPGLGLRLIYFSYDVKMKEKGDIPEGYSVSREKKERFSLILESASTNQTSMYLCASSLTGRPYEQYFGPGTRLTVT.

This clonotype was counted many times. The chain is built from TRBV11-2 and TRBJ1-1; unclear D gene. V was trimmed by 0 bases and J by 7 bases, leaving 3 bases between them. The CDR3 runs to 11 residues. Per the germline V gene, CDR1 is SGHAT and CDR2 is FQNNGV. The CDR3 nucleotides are TGTGCCAGCAGCTTAGAGGGTGAAGCTTTCTTT. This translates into CASSLEGEAFF.

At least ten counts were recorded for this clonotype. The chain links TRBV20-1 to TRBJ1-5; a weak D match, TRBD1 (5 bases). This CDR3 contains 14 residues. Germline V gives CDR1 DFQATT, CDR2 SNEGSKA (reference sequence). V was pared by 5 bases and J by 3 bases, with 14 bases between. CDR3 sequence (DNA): TGCAGTGCTGGATCAGGGTTTCCCAATCAGCCCCAGCATTTT. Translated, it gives CSAGSGFPNQPQHF.

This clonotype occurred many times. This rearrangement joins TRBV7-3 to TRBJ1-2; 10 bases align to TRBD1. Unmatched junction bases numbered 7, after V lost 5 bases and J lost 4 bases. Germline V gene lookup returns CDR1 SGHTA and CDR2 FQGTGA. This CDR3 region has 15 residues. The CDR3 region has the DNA TGTGCCAGCAGCCTCGGGACAGGGGAATCCTATGGCTACACCTTC. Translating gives CASSLGTGESYGYTF.

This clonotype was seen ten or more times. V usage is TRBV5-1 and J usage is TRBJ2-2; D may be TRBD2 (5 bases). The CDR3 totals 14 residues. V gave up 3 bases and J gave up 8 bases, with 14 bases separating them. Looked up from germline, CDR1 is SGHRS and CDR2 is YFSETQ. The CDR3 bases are TGCGCCAGCAGCTCAGGACTCTCTAGAGGGGAGCTGTTTTTT. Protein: CASSSGLSRGELFF.

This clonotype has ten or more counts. The CDR3 coding sequence is TGTGCCAGCAGTACAGACAGGGAATCCACTGAAGCTTTCTTT. This translates into CASSTDRESTEAFF. The V call is TRBV12-3 or TRBV12-4, the J call TRBJ1-1, with 7 bases identical to TRBD1. The CDR3 sequence is 14 residues long. V lost 5 bases to trimming and J lost 4 bases; unmatched junction nucleotides: 7.

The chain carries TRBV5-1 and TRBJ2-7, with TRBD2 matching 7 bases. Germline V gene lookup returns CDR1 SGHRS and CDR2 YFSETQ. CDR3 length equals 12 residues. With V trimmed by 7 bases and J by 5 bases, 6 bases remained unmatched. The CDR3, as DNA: TGCGCCAGCGGACTAGATACCAACGAGCAGTACTTC. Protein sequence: CASGLDTNEQYF.

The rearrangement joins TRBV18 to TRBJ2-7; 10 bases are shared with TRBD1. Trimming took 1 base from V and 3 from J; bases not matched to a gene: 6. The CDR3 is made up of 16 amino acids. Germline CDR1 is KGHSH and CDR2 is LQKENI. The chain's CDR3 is CASSPRGQGGNYEQYF. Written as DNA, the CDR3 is TGTGCCAGCTCACCACGAGGACAGGGGGGGAACTACGAGCAGTACTTC. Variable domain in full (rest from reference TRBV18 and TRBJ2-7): NAGVMQNPRHLVRRRGQEARLRCSPMKGHSHVYWYRQLPEEGLKFMVYLQKENIIDESGMPKERFSAEFPKEGPSILRIQQVVRGDSAAYFCASSPRGQGGNYEQYFGPGTRLTVT.

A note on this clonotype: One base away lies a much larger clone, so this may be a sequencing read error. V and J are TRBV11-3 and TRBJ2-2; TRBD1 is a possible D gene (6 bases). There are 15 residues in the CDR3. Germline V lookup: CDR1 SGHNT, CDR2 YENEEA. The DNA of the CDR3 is TGTGCCAGCACCCTCACAGGGAAGTACACCGGGGAGCTGCTTTTT. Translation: CASTLTGKYTGELLF.

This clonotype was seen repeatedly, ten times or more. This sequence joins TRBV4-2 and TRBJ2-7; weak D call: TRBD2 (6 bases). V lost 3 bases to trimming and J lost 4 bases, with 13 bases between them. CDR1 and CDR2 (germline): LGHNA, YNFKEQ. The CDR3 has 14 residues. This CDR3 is CASSQGTEGYEQYF. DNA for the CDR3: TGTGCCAGCAGCCAGGGGACGGAGGGTTACGAGCAGTACTTC.

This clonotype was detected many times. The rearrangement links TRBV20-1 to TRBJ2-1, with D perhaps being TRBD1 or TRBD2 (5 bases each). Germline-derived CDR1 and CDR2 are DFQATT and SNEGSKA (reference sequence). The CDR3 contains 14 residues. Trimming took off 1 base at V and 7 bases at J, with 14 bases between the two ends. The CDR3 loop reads CSARGPPGPNEQFF. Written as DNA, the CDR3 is TGCAGTGCTAGAGGGCCCCCGGGGCCGAATGAGCAGTTCTTC.

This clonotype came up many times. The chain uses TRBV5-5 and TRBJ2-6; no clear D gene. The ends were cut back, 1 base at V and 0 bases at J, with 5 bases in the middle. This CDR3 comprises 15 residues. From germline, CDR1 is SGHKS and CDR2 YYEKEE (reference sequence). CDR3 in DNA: TGTGCCAGCAGCTTGATGAGCTCTGGGGCCAACGTCCTGACTTTC. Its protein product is CASSLMSSGANVLTF.

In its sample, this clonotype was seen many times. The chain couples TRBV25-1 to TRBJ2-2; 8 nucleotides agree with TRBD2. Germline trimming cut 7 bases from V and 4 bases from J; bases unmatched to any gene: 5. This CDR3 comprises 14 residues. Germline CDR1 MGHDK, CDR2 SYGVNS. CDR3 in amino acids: CASTGLAVTGELFF. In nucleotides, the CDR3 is TGTGCCAGCACTGGACTAGCAGTCACCGGGGAGCTGTTTTTT. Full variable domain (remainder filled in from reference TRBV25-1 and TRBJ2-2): EADIYQTPRYLVIGTGKKITLECSQTMGHDKMYWYQQDPGMELHLIHYSYGVNSTEKGDLSSESTVSRIRTEHFPLTLESARPSHTSQYLCASTGLAVTGELFFGEGSRLTVL.

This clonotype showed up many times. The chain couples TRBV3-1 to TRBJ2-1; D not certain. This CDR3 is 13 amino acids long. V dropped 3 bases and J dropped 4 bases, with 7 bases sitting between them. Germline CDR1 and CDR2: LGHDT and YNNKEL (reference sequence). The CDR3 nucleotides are TGTGCCAGCAGCCATCCTCCGTACAATGAGCAGTTCTTC. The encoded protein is CASSHPPYNEQFF.

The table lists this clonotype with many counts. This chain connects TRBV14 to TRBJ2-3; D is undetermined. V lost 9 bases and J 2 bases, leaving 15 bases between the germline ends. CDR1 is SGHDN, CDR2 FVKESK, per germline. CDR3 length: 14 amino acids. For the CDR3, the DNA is TGTGCCAGGAACCAACGAGTTCTCACAGATACGCAGTATTTT. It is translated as CARNQRVLTDTQYF.

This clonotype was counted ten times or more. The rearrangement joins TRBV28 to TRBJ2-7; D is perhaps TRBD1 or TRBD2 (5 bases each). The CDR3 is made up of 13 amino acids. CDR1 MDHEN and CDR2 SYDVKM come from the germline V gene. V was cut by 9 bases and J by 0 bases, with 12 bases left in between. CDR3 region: CASWDPSSYEQYF. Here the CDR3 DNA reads TGTGCCAGTTGGGACCCCAGCTCCTACGAGCAGTACTTC.

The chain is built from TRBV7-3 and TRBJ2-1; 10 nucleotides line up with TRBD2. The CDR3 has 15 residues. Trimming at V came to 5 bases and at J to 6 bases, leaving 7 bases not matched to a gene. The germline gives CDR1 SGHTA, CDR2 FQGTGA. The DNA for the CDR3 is TGTGCCAGCAGCATCGCTAGCGGGGGAATCAATGAGCAGTTCTTC. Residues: CASSIASGGINEQFF.

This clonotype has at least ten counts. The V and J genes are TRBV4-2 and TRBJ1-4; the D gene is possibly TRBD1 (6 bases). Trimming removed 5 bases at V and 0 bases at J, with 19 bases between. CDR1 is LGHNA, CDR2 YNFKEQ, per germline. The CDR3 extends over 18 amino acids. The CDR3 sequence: CASSEQIIQGATNEKLFF. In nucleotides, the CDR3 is TGTGCCAGCAGCGAACAAATAATACAGGGCGCAACTAATGAAAAACTGTTTTTT.

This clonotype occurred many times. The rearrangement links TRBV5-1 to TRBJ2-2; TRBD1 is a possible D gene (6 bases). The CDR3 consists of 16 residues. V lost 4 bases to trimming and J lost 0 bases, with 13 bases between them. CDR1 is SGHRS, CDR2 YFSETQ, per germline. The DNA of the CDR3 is TGCGCCAGCAGCCTTCGACAGGCGACGAACACCGGGGAGCTGTTTTTT. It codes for CASSLRQATNTGELFF.

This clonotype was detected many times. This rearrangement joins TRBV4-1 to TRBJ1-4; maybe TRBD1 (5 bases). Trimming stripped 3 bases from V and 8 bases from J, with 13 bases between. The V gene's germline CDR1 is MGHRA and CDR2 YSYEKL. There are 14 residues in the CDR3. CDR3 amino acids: CASSQRGDGEKLFF. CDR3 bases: TGCGCCAGCAGCCAGAGAGGGGACGGGGAAAAACTGTTTTTT.